One and the same sample provided the 32 T cell receptor beta chains below, sequenced in a study of PD-L1 blockade in urothelial cancer. Generated by immunoSEQ multiplex PCR, the TCRdb table keeps only in-frame clones and is missing some. Of under 40,000 clones listed, 87% are singletons. Specimen: PBMCs, collected around atezolizumab (anti-PD-L1) treatment. All receptors come from a man aged 45 to 65 with urothelial cancer.

This sequence joins TRBV7-2 and TRBJ2-6; possibly TRBD2 for D (5 bases). The CDR3 is 16 residues long. Germline V CDR1 and CDR2: SGHTA, FQGNSA. Trimming stripped 2 bases from V and 5 bases from J, with 13 bases between. The CDR3 spells CASSLTRGRWANVLTF. CDR3 nucleotides: TGTGCCAGCAGCTTAACCCGCGGGCGCTGGGCCAACGTCCTGACTTTC.

The V and J genes are TRBV18 and TRBJ1-2, with D tentatively TRBD1 (5 bases). Germline-derived CDR1 and CDR2 are KGHSH and LQKENI. This CDR3 spans 14 amino acids. Deletions cut 2 bases from V and 7 bases from J, with 14 bases between. CDR3 DNA: TGTGCCAGCTCACCAGAGAACCAGGGTAGTGGCTACACCTTC. Residues: CASSPENQGSGYTF.

The V gene is TRBV10-1, the J gene TRBJ2-3; 10 bases agree with TRBD2. V shed 2 bases, J shed 5 bases, and the junction held 7 bases outside the gene matches. From germline, CDR1 is WNHNN and CDR2 SYGVQD (reference sequence). The CDR3 contains 16 residues. DNA of the CDR3: TGCGCCAGCAGTGAGGCAAGCGGGGGGGCGAAAGATACGCAGTATTTT. This translates into CASSEASGGAKDTQYF.

This chain joins TRBV7-9 and TRBJ2-3, with D perhaps TRBD2 (6 bases). The V gene lost 4 bases and the J gene lost 2 bases, with 13 bases spanning the gap. Germline assignment: CDR1 SEHNR and CDR2 FQNEAQ (reference sequence). This CDR3 has 15 residues. CDR3 residues: CASSSGTLITDTQYF. For the CDR3, the DNA is TGTGCCAGCAGCTCCGGGACTCTAATCACAGATACGCAGTATTTT.

The rearrangement joins TRBV19 to TRBJ2-1; 8 bases align to TRBD1. V shed 2 bases and J 6 bases; nucleotides not matched to a gene: 9. The V gene's germline CDR1 is LNHDA and CDR2 SQIVND (reference sequence). This CDR3 region has 16 residues. The CDR3 DNA is TGTGCCAGTAGTATACAACAGGGGGAGGTCCTCAATGAGCAGTTCTTC. As protein: CASSIQQGEVLNEQFF. The entire variable domain, with the rest obtained from reference TRBV19 and TRBJ2-1, is as follows: DGGITQSPKYLFRKEGQNVTLSCEQNLNHDAMYWYRQDPGQGLRLIYYSQIVNDFQKGDIAEGYSVSREKKESFPLTVTSAQKNPTAFYLCASSIQQGEVLNEQFFGPGTRLTVL.

The chain is built from TRBV30 and TRBJ1-4, with no clear D. CDR1 and CDR2 (germline): GTSNPN, SVGIG (reference sequence). The V end lost 3 bases, the J end lost 5 bases, and 7 bases lay between the germline ends. The CDR3 is 12 residues long. DNA for the CDR3: TGTGCCTGGAGAACTTGGAATGAAAAACTGTTTTTT. This translates into CAWRTWNEKLFF.

The rearrangement uses TRBV10-1 and TRBJ2-7; TRBD2 is a possible D gene (6 bases). Germline assignment: CDR1 WNHNN and CDR2 SYGVQD (reference sequence). Trimming cost V 4 bases and J 2 bases, with 15 bases left between them. The CDR3 consists of 15 residues. In DNA, the CDR3 is TGCGCCAGCAGTGGGGGGGTTGGGGAGGCCTACGAGCAGTACTTC. This translates into CASSGGVGEAYEQYF.

CDR3 region: CASSFPGTGNTEAFF. The CDR3, as DNA: TGCGCCAGCAGCTTCCCCGGGACAGGCAACACTGAAGCTTTCTTT. This rearrangement joins TRBV5-1 to TRBJ1-1, with 8 bases identical to TRBD1. CDR3 length: 15 residues. Germline CDR1 reads SGHRS; CDR2 reads YFSETQ. V was clipped by 2 bases and J by 2 bases; unmatched bases: 5.

The rearrangement uses TRBV7-9 and TRBJ2-3; 7 bases are a match to TRBD2. The CDR3 sequence is 16 residues long. J was trimmed by 0 bases and V by 5 bases; bases with no gene match: 8. Per germline, CDR1 SEHNR and CDR2 FQNEAQ (reference sequence). CDR3 nucleotides: TGTGCCAGCAGCGTGATAGGGCGGGAGAGCACAGATACGCAGTATTTT. Amino acids: CASSVIGRESTDTQYF.

The genes are TRBV30 and TRBJ1-2, with a possible D match to TRBD1 (5 bases). The CDR3 runs to 15 residues. V was pared by 5 bases and J by 5 bases, with 21 bases between. Germline lookup yields CDR1 GTSNPN and CDR2 SVGIG (reference sequence). The CDR3 DNA reads as TGTGCCTGGGCCCACCCGCAAGGGGCTCTTTATGGCTACACCTTC. Residues: CAWAHPQGALYGYTF.

This chain joins TRBV18 and TRBJ1-5; D is undetermined. Germline CDR1 is KGHSH and CDR2 is LQKENI. There are 13 residues in the CDR3. Trimming took 3 bases from V and 5 from J, leaving 8 bases between them. The CDR3 DNA reads TGTGCCAGCTCACCCGGACTTGATCAGCCCCAGCATTTT. Residues: CASSPGLDQPQHF.

This clone was counted only a few times. The rearrangement joins TRBV6-5 to TRBJ2-7; the match to TRBD1 covers 11 bases. Germline CDR1 reads MNHEY; CDR2 reads SVGAGI. Unmatched junction bases numbered 3, after V lost 6 bases and J lost 2 bases. CDR3 length: 14 amino acids. The CDR3 loop is CASSMGQGAYEQYF. CDR3 bases: TGTGCCAGCAGCATGGGACAGGGGGCCTACGAGCAGTACTTC.

V and J are TRBV7-9 and TRBJ2-1, with D perhaps TRBD1 (5 bases). Germline values: CDR1 SEHNR, CDR2 FQNEAQ (reference sequence). The CDR3 has 16 residues. V was clipped by 2 bases and J by 7 bases, with 18 bases between them. The CDR3 DNA is TGTGCCAGCAGCTTAAGTCTAGGGGCAGTGGGGAATGAGCAGTTCTTC. It codes for CASSLSLGAVGNEQFF.

The V gene is TRBV9, the J gene TRBJ2-7; D remains ambiguous. Germline V gene sequence: CDR1 SGDLS, CDR2 YYNGEE. This CDR3 has 15 amino acids. V was clipped by 0 bases and J by 2 bases, with 12 bases between them. This CDR3 is CASSVASQPAYEQYF. The CDR3 DNA reads TGTGCCAGCAGCGTAGCGTCCCAACCGGCCTACGAGCAGTACTTC.

The chain employs TRBV9 and TRBJ2-3; unclear D gene. The germline gives CDR1 SGDLS, CDR2 YYNGEE. This CDR3 has 15 amino acids. Trimming removed 3 bases at V and 0 bases at J, with 11 bases between. CDR3 DNA sequence: TGTGCCAGCAGCGAGGTGGCGGAAAGCACAGATACGCAGTATTTT. This sequence encodes CASSEVAESTDTQYF.

This rearrangement joins TRBV5-6 to TRBJ2-7; possible D gene TRBD2, 6 bases. The V gene lost 1 base and the J gene lost 0 bases, with 11 bases spanning the gap. This CDR3 is built from 15 residues. Looked up from germline, CDR1 is SGHDT and CDR2 is YYEEEE. The CDR3 DNA reads as TGTGCCAGCAGCTTGTATCGCGGGAACTCCTACGAGCAGTACTTC. Amino acids: CASSLYRGNSYEQYF.

This sequence joins TRBV6-5 and TRBJ1-2; no firm D call. V was trimmed by 5 bases and J by 4 bases, leaving 14 bases between them. The length of the CDR3 is 14 residues. Germline V gene lookup returns CDR1 MNHEY and CDR2 SVGAGI. CDR3 sequence (DNA): TGTGCCAGCAGTCTGGACTCCAGCACCTATGGCTACACCTTC. Translation: CASSLDSSTYGYTF.

The table lists this clone with a count of one. The rearrangement joins TRBV19 to TRBJ2-1; 11 bases match TRBD2. The V gene end was trimmed by 4 bases and the J gene end by 13 bases; junction bases not matched to a gene: 3. The CDR3 is 12 amino acids. Looked up from germline, CDR1 is LNHDA and CDR2 is SQIVND (reference sequence). The CDR3 nucleotides read TGTGCCAGTAGTAGAGGACTAGCGGGCCAGTTCTTC. It is translated as CASSRGLAGQFF.

The chain joins TRBV5-1 to TRBJ1-2, with 8 bases that match TRBD1. J gave up 6 bases and V 4 bases, and 5 bases lay outside the gene matches. The CDR3 is made up of 13 amino acids. The germline V gene has CDR1 SGHRS and CDR2 YFSETQ. CDR3 in DNA: TGCGCCAGCAGCAAACAGGGGGGGCATGGCTACACCTTC. As protein: CASSKQGGHGYTF. Full variable domain (missing parts from reference TRBV5-1 and TRBJ1-2): KAGVTQTPRYLIKTRGQQVTLSCSPISGHRSVSWYQQTPGQGLQFLFEYFSETQRNKGNFPGRFSGRQFSNSRSEMNVSTLELGDSALYLCASSKQGGHGYTFGSGTRLTVV.

CDR3 region: CASSDSGGLDGYEQYF. The DNA for the CDR3 is TGTGCCAGCAGCGATTCAGGGGGCTTGGATGGGTACGAGCAGTACTTC. This sequence joins TRBV5-6 and TRBJ2-7; 8 bases match TRBD1. The CDR3 is 16 amino acids. Looked up from germline, CDR1 is SGHDT and CDR2 is YYEEEE. V lost 4 bases, J lost 4 bases, and 13 bases stayed unmatched. The full variable domain, rest sourced from reference TRBV5-6 and TRBJ2-7, is DAGVTQSPTHLIKTRGQQVTLRCSPKSGHDTVSWYQQALGQGPQFIFQYYEEEERQRGNFPDRFSGHQFPNYSSELNVNALLLGDSALYLCASSDSGGLDGYEQYFGPGTRLTVT.

The V call is TRBV11-2, the J call TRBJ2-7, with 7 bases identical to TRBD1. The trim removed 8 bases at V and 2 bases at J, leaving 12 bases unmatched. Germline V gene data show CDR1 as SGHAT and CDR2 as FQNNGV. The CDR3 is 15 amino acids. The CDR3 here is CASAVTGAPTYEQYF. The CDR3 DNA reads as TGTGCCAGCGCCGTCACAGGGGCTCCTACCTACGAGCAGTACTTC.

This clone was counted once. V usage is TRBV11-2 and J usage is TRBJ1-3; D ambiguous. This CDR3 contains 13 residues. Germline V CDR1 and CDR2: SGHAT, FQNNGV. V lost 5 bases, J lost 3 bases, and 8 bases lay in between. Here the CDR3 reads CASSPSGGNTIYF. CDR3 DNA: TGTGCCAGCAGCCCCAGCGGTGGAAACACCATATATTTT.

This clone was picked up one time. V is TRBV27 and J is TRBJ1-3; maybe TRBD1 (5 bases). The CDR3 sequence is 13 residues long. Germline CDR1 and CDR2: MNHEY and SMNVEV (reference sequence). The germline V and J ends were trimmed by 10 bases and 4 bases, with 14 bases remaining between them. The chain's CDR3 is CATWGGEGNTIYF. The CDR3 region has the DNA TGTGCCACTTGGGGAGGGGAGGGAAACACCATATATTTT.

The chain uses TRBV5-1 and TRBJ2-7; no definite D call. The CDR3 loop spans 14 amino acids. Germline V lookup: CDR1 SGHRS, CDR2 YFSETQ. Trimming shortened V by 0 bases and J by 4 bases, and 11 bases separated the two germline ends. The chain's CDR3 is CASSLGSAGYEQYF. CDR3 sequence (DNA): TGCGCCAGCAGCTTGGGAAGTGCAGGTTACGAGCAGTACTTC.

V and J are TRBV5-1 and TRBJ1-1; D is unresolved. V dropped 6 bases and J dropped 2 bases, with 17 bases sitting between them. Germline CDR1 and CDR2: SGHRS and YFSETQ. The CDR3 length is 15 residues. The CDR3 sequence: CASNAMAGPNTEAFF. The CDR3 nucleotides are TGCGCCAGCAACGCGATGGCAGGTCCCAACACTGAAGCTTTCTTT.

This clone was picked up one time. The rearrangement joins TRBV19 to TRBJ2-1, with unresolved D. Per the germline V gene, CDR1 is LNHDA and CDR2 is SQIVND (reference sequence). The V end was cut by 6 bases, the J end by 9 bases, with 9 bases between. The CDR3 runs to 11 residues. The CDR3 DNA sequence: TGTGCCAGTAGAAGCGTGGGTGAGCAGTTCTTC. Translated, it gives CASRSVGEQFF.

This chain uses TRBV27 with TRBJ2-7; 10 bases map to TRBD2. Germline V gene sequence: CDR1 MNHEY, CDR2 SMNVEV (reference sequence). After removal of 6 bases from V and 1 base from J, the junction contained 6 bases not matched to a gene. This CDR3 contains 15 residues. CDR3 DNA sequence: TGTGCCAGCAGCCCGGCTAGCGGGAGTTCCTACGAGCAGTACTTC. It encodes CASSPASGSSYEQYF.

This clone was seen a few times. The chain uses TRBV5-1 and TRBJ2-2; tentative D call: TRBD2 (5 bases). The length of the CDR3 is 14 residues. With 4 bases removed from V and 4 bases from J, the gap between germline ends came to 11 bases. CDR1 and CDR2 from the germline V gene are SGHRS and YFSETQ. The CDR3 spells CASSKTSSTGELFF. The CDR3 nucleotides read TGCGCCAGCAGCAAAACTAGTAGCACCGGGGAGCTGTTTTTT.

Remarks on this clone: One end of the junction does not line up with germline, which may come from a read error. This rearrangement joins TRBV7-7 to TRBJ2-1; 15 bases line up with TRBD2. The CDR3 is 20 residues long. Germline V gene sequence: CDR1 SSHAT, CDR2 FNYEAQ (reference sequence). The CDR3 DNA reads as TGTGCTAGCAGCCCCCGGACTAGCGGGGGGGGCCGTGGCTCCTACAATGAGCAGTTCTTC. It codes for CASSPRTSGGGRGSYNEQFF. The full variable domain, in which reference TRBV7-7 and TRBJ2-1 provide the parts outside the CDR3, is GAGVSQSPRYKVTKRGQDVTLRCDPISSHATLYWYQQALGQGPEFLTYFNYEAQPDKSGLPSDRFSAERPEGSISTLTIQRTEQRDSAMYRCASSPRTSGGGRGSYNEQFFGPGTRLTVL.

The J gene is TRBJ2-1, the V gene TRBV9; 11 bases are a match to TRBD2. Germline V gene data show CDR1 as SGDLS and CDR2 as YYNGEE. This CDR3 is built from 18 residues. The V segment lost 4 bases and the J segment 8 bases; nucleotides outside the gene matches: 17. The CDR3 region has the DNA TGTGCCAGCAGCCCCCAAGCCTTAGCGGGAGGGCGTGGCGATGAGCAGTTCTTC. This translates into CASSPQALAGGRGDEQFF.

The chain joins TRBV15 to TRBJ1-1; 9 bases fit TRBD1. Trimming cost V 6 bases and J 3 bases; bases outside gene matches: 8. The CDR3 has 15 amino acids. Germline V gene lookup returns CDR1 LNHNV and CDR2 YYDKDF (reference sequence). DNA for the CDR3: TGTGCCACCAGAATCCGGGACAGGGAGGACACTGAAGCTTTCTTT. It translates to CATRIRDREDTEAFF.

The gene calls are TRBV11-2 and TRBJ2-1; D ambiguous. The V gene lost 5 bases and the J gene lost 7 bases, with 15 bases spanning the gap. Germline V gene lookup returns CDR1 SGHAT and CDR2 FQNNGV. The CDR3 runs to 14 residues. In nucleotides, the CDR3 is TGTGCCAGCAGCCCTCAAACAGCAAATAATGAGCAGTTCTTC. It specifies CASSPQTANNEQFF.